A few counts support the clone carrying this T cell receptor (beta chain). The antigen is not known. J lost 3 bases, V lost 7 bases, and 11 bases had no gene match. This CDR3 spans 17 amino acids. Germline V lookup: CDR1 KGHDR, CDR2 SFDVKD. The record originates from a study of T-cell reconstitution after alpha-beta-depleted transplantation in children. General study results and limits: T-cell numbers and diversity, one year after transplant, stemmed largely from T cells that were newly produced. Surviving recipient T cells and thymic progenitors produced the high day-60 TCRbeta diversity seen in some patients. Reportedly, alpha-beta T cells present about two months post-transplant originated from several hundred expanded clones of graft origin.

A library of TCRbeta sequences, prepared with unique molecular identifiers, was generated. From the PCR reads, TCRdb called clonotypes with MiXCR, one entry per CDR3 protein. Among tens of thousands of distinct CDR3 sequences listed, 15% to 20% were seen once. The TCR comes from a male patient aged 2 to 9 who had a stem cell transplant for acute lymphoblastic leukemia, so the T cells may come from the graft donor. The specimen comprised PBMCs, mostly from graft donor cells, sampled 360 days after TCRalphabeta/CD19-depleted stem cell transplant. The V and J genes are TRBV24-1 and TRBJ2-2; 9 nucleotides agree with TRBD1. The CDR3: CATRRGGQGRDTGELFF. The CDR3 nucleotides are TGTGCCACCAGGAGGGGGGGACAGGGAAGGGACACCGGGGAGCTGTTTTTT.